This T cell receptor (beta chain) was observed in a study of blood T cells in healthy people across ages. Study observations and caveats: Changes in expanded clonotypes were possibly confounded, as the CMV status of donors was unknown.

The authors ran a second PCR of roughly 6 to 12 cycles using a sample-barcoded 5' primer and a J-beta primer mix. TCRdb used MiXCR to reprocess the 5' RACE reads, holding one entry per CDR3 protein. The sample has over 950,000 distinct CDR3 sequences; around two fifths are singletons. Isolating PBMCs gave at least 6.5 million of these cells per sample. Germline CDR1 SGHDN, CDR2 FVKESK. The CDR3 runs 12 residues. Of note for this clonotype: Its specificity is unknown. Germline and junction disagree at one end, which may indicate a read error.

This clonotype originated in a man aged 18 to 30 in good health. Sequencing was performed on blood. The V and J genes are TRBV14 and TRBJ1-2; D remains ambiguous. The CDR3 DNA reads as TGTGCCGGCAGCCCGACGGGGTATGGCTACACCTTC. Its translation: CAGSPTGYGYTF. Drawing the rest from reference TRBV14 and TRBJ1-2, the complete variable domain is EAGVTQFPSHSVIEKGQTVTLRCDPISGHDNLYWYRRVMGKEIKFLLHFVKESKQDESGMPNNRFLAERTGGTYSTLKVQPAELEDSGVYFCAGSPTGYGYTFGSGTRLTVV.